The present T cell receptor (beta chain) was sequenced within a study of T-cell memory formation after mild COVID-19. This clonotype was detected only a few times. Between the trimmed V and J ends, which lost 7 bases and 0 bases, there was a span of 16 bases. CDR3 length: 15 residues. The germline gives CDR1 SGHKS, CDR2 YYEKEE (reference sequence). TCRdb redid the calling of the 5' RACE reads with MiXCR, one entry per CDR3 protein. The table includes about 140,000 distinct CDR3 sequences, about 14% detected once. V usage is TRBV5-5 and J usage is TRBJ1-1, with D perhaps matching TRBD1 (5 bases). Sequenced material: PBMCs or a T cell subset sorted from them (not recorded which). The receptor was isolated from an adult woman who had mild COVID-19 (a few samples of this study predate the infection). Cell type and time point are not known. CDR3: CASSPWGGVNTEAFF. The DNA for the CDR3 is TGTGCCAGCTCGCCATGGGGGGGAGTGAACACTGAAGCTTTCTTT.